Below are 4 T cell receptor beta chains sequenced from a single sample in a study of shared clonotypes between healthy human individuals. Repertoires were generated with immunoSEQ multiplex PCR, while TCRdb's copy carries only in-frame clones and drops some. The profile shows some 490,000 clones, roughly 80% of them singletons. The sequenced sample was PBMCs. The receptors here all came from a middle-aged woman in good health. Some clones in this sample may be carry-over from other donors' samples.

The chain has TRBV5-4 and TRBJ2-7; 13 bases align to TRBD2. V dropped 1 base and J dropped 6; count of bases not matched to a gene: 7. The CDR3 has 16 amino acids. Germline lookup yields CDR1 SGHNT and CDR2 YYREEE (reference sequence). CDR3 in DNA: TGTGCCAGCAGCTTGCACCGGACTAGCGGGAGTAGCGAGCAGTACTTC. It translates to CASSLHRTSGSSEQYF.

This chain connects TRBV5-1 to TRBJ2-7; 9 bases map to TRBD1. Germline V CDR1 and CDR2: SGHRS, YFSETQ. The CDR3 totals 16 residues. Losses at the gene ends were 7 bases for V and 6 bases for J; bases not matched to a gene: 17. CDR3 bases: TGCGCCAGCGCACACAGGGGGCGACAAGCGGGCGTCGAGCAGTACTTC. This encodes CASAHRGRQAGVEQYF.

V gene TRBV10-2 combines with J gene TRBJ2-5, with TRBD2 matching over 14 bases. Unmatched junction bases numbered 8, after V lost 4 bases and J lost 4 bases. The germline V gene has CDR1 WSHSY and CDR2 SAAADI. The CDR3 contains 17 residues. The CDR3 DNA reads TGCGCCAGCAGTGTCGGACTAGCGGGAGGCTCAGGAGAGACCCAGTACTTC. Its translation: CASSVGLAGGSGETQYF.

The V call is TRBV25-1, the J call TRBJ1-1, with 7 nucleotides matching TRBD1. From germline, CDR1 is MGHDK and CDR2 SYGVNS. This CDR3 is built from 14 residues. Trimming at V came to 3 bases and at J to 5 bases, leaving 6 bases not matched to a gene. The CDR3 nucleotides read TGTGCCAGCAGTGACGTAACAGGGGTTACTGAAGCTTTCTTT. It specifies CASSDVTGVTEAFF. Full variable domain (remainder filled in from reference TRBV25-1 and TRBJ1-1): EADIYQTPRYLVIGTGKKITLECSQTMGHDKMYWYQQDPGMELHLIHYSYGVNSTEKGDLSSESTVSRIRTEHFPLTLESARPSHTSQYLCASSDVTGVTEAFFGQGTRLTVV.